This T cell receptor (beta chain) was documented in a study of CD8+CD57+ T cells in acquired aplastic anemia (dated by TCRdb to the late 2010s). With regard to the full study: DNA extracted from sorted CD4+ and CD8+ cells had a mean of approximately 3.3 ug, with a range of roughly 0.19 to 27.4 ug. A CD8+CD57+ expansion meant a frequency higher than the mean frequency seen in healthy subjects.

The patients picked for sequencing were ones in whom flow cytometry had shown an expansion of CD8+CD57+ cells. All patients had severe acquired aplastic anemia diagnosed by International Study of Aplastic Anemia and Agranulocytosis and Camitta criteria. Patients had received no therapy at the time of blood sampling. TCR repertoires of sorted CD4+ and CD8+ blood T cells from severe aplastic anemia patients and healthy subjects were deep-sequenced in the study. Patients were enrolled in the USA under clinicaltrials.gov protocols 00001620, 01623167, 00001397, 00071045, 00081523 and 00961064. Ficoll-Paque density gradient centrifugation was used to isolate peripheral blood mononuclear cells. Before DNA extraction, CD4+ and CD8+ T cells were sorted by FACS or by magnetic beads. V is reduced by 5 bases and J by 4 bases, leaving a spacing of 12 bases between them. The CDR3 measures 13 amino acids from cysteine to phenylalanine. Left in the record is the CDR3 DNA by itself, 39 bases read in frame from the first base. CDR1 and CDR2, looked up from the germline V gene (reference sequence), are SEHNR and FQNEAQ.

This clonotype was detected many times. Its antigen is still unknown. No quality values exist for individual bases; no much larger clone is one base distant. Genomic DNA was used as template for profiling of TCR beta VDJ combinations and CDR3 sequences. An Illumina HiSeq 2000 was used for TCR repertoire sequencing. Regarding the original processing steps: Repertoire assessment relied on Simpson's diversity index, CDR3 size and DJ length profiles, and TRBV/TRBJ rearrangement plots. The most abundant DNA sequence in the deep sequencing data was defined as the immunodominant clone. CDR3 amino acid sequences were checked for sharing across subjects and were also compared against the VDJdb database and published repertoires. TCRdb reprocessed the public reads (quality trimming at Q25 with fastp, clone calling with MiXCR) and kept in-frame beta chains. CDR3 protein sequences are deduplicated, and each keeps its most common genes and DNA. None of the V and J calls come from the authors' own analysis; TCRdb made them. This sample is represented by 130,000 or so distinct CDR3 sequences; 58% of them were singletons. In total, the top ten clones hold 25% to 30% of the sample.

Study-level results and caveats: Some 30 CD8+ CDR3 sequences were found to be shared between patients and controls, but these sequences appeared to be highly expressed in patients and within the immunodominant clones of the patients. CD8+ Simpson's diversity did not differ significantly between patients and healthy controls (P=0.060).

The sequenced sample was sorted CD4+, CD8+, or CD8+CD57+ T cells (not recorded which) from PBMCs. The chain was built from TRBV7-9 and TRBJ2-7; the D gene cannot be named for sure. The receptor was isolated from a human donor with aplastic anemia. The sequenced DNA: TGTGCCAGCAGCCAAACGGTGGGTTACGAGCAGTACTTC. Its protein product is CASSQTVGYEQYF.